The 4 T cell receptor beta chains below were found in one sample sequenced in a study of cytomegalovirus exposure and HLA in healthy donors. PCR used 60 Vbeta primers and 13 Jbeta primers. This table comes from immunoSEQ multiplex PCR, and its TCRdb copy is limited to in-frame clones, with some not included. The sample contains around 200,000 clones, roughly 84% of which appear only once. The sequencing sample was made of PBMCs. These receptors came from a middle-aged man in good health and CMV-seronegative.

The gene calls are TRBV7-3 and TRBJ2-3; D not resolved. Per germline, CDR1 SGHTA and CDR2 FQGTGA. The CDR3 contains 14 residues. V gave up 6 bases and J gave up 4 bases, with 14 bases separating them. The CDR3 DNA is TGTGCCAGCAGTTCAACCGGTCCTCCAGATACGCAGTATTTT. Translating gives CASSSTGPPDTQYF.

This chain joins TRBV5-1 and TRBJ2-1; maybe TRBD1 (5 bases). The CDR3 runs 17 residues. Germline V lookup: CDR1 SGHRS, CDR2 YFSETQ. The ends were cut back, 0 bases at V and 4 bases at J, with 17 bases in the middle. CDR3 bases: TGCGCCAGCAGCTTGGGGGGCGTAGGACACTCTTACAATGAGCAGTTCTTC. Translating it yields CASSLGGVGHSYNEQFF.

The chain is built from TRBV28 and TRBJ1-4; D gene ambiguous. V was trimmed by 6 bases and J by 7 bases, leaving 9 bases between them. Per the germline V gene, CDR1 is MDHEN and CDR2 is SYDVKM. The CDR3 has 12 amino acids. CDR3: CASSRPGEKLFF. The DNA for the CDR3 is TGTGCCAGCAGCCGGCCGGGTGAAAAACTGTTTTTT.

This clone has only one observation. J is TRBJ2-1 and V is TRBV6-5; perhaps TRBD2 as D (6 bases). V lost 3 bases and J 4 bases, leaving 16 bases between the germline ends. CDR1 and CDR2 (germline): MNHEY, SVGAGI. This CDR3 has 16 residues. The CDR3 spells CASSYRGGNGYNEQFF. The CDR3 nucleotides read TGTGCCAGCAGTTATAGAGGCGGGAACGGATACAATGAGCAGTTCTTC.